The subject of this entry is one T cell receptor (beta chain). The antigen is unknown. The sample comes from a study of blood T cells in healthy people across ages. Overall study findings and caveats: It was the long-lived donors that had more naive CD4+ cells and higher diversity than aged donors.

Sample-barcoded 5' priming and a J-beta primer mix drove a second PCR of roughly 6 to 12 cycles. From the 5' RACE reads, TCRdb called clonotypes with MiXCR, one entry per CDR3 protein. The sample has some 670,000 distinct CDR3 sequences, 52% seen once. Germline CDR1 reads SGHTA; CDR2 reads FQGNSA. V shed 4 bases and J shed 1 base, with 10 bases lying between them. This CDR3 has 14 residues. V is TRBV7-2 and J is TRBJ2-5; no firm D call. Sequencing was done on a sample of blood. This receptor was taken from a woman aged 80 or older in good health. As DNA, the CDR3 is TGTGCCAGCAGCTCCGAGACACTCCAAGAGACCCAGTACTTC. Encoded protein: CASSSETLQETQYF.